This entry lists 25 T cell receptor beta chains sequenced from one sample in a study of blood T cells in healthy people across ages. Primers used in a second PCR of about 7 to 11 cycles were a sample-barcoded 5' primer and a J-beta primer mix. TCRdb redid the calling of the 5' RACE reads with MiXCR, one entry per CDR3 protein. The data show 600,000 or so distinct CDR3 sequences, roughly 48% seen once. The sequencing sample was made of blood. The origin of the receptors is a man older than 75 in good health.

This clonotype has a handful of counts. This rearrangement joins TRBV20-1 to TRBJ2-1; 10 positions match TRBD2. CDR1 and CDR2 from the germline V gene are DFQATT and SNEGSKA (reference sequence). The length of the CDR3 is 18 residues. V shed 0 bases and J 5 bases; nucleotides not matched to a gene: 13. Written as DNA, the CDR3 is TGCAGTGCTAGAGATCAGGGGGCTAGCGGGGGTCGACACAATGAGCAGTTCTTC. Protein product: CSARDQGASGGRHNEQFF.

The chain combines TRBV20-1 with TRBJ1-2, with D perhaps TRBD1 (5 bases). Trimming removed 4 bases at V and 4 bases at J, with 16 bases between. The CDR3 length is 14 residues. Germline CDR1 reads DFQATT; CDR2 reads SNEGSKA (reference sequence). Here the CDR3 DNA reads TGCAGTGCTACGGCCGGGGCGGGGGGCTATGGCTACACCTTC. Amino acids: CSATAGAGGYGYTF.

V usage is TRBV5-4 and J usage is TRBJ2-7, with TRBD1 matching 7 bases. This CDR3 is built from 17 residues. CDR1 is SGHNT, CDR2 YYREEE, per germline (reference sequence). Losses at the gene ends were 4 bases for V and 2 bases for J; bases not matched to a gene: 15. The CDR3 region is CASSPRGNRQGAYEQYF. The DNA for the CDR3 is TGTGCCAGCAGCCCTCGAGGTAATCGTCAGGGGGCCTACGAGCAGTACTTC.

This chain connects TRBV7-6 to TRBJ2-3; 10 bases fit TRBD2. Germline V CDR1 and CDR2: SGHVS, FNYEAQ. The CDR3 contains 16 residues. V shed 4 bases and J 1 base; nucleotides not matched to a gene: 5. The chain's CDR3 is CASSSAGGLGTDTQYF. The CDR3, as DNA: TGTGCCAGCAGCTCAGCGGGAGGGCTGGGCACAGATACGCAGTATTTT.

This clonotype has more than one count but fewer than ten. The chain employs TRBV11-2 and TRBJ2-6; TRBD1 agrees at 11 bases. CDR1 is SGHAT and CDR2 is FQNNGV in the germline V gene. The V and J ends lost 7 bases and 0 bases, in that order; junction bases with no gene match: 5. The CDR3 runs to 17 residues. The CDR3 here is CASTWTGGTSGANVLTF. The CDR3 nucleotides are TGTGCCAGCACCTGGACAGGGGGCACCTCTGGGGCCAACGTCCTGACTTTC.

This clonotype was seen a handful of times. The chain couples TRBV4-3 to TRBJ2-1; D possibly matches TRBD1 or TRBD2 (5 bases each). CDR3 length: 17 amino acids. Germline assignment: CDR1 LGHNA and CDR2 YSLEER. V shed 3 bases and J shed 2 bases, with 17 bases lying between them. CDR3 sequence: CASSQRVGAPAYNEQFF. CDR3 DNA sequence: TGCGCCAGCAGCCAGAGGGTTGGGGCCCCTGCCTACAATGAGCAGTTCTTC.

The chain has TRBV6-2 or TRBV6-3 and TRBJ2-7; tentative D call: TRBD2 (5 bases). Trimming cost V 6 bases and J 9 bases, with 24 bases left between them. The CDR3 is 15 residues long. Germline values: CDR1 MNHEY, CDR2 SVGEGT. The CDR3 nucleotides are TGTGCCAGCAGACTTCAGGACTTCTCCTACTTCGGGCAGTACTTC. Its translation is CASRLQDFSYFGQYF.

The rearrangement joins TRBV7-2 to TRBJ2-3, with no clear D. The CDR3 consists of 16 residues. The ends were cut back, 2 bases at V and 0 bases at J, with 12 bases in the middle. Per the germline V gene, CDR1 is SGHTA and CDR2 is FQGNSA. Written as DNA, the CDR3 is TGTGCCAGCAGCTTAAGGTCCATAGTGAGCACAGATACGCAGTATTTT. Amino acid sequence: CASSLRSIVSTDTQYF.

The V call is TRBV4-2, the J call TRBJ2-6; 8 bases match TRBD1. CDR1 and CDR2 from the germline V gene are LGHNA and YNFKEQ. The CDR3 consists of 16 residues. Unmatched junction bases numbered 1, after V lost 1 base and J lost 2 bases. The CDR3 is CASSQGTGTGANVLTF. In DNA, the CDR3 is TGTGCCAGCAGCCAAGGGACAGGGACTGGGGCCAACGTCCTGACTTTC.

This clonotype has a handful of counts. The V gene is TRBV4-2, the J gene TRBJ1-1; D is ambiguous. Deletions cut 7 bases from V and 5 bases from J, with 17 bases between. The CDR3 spans 14 residues. Germline-derived CDR1 and CDR2 are LGHNA and YNFKEQ. The CDR3 reads CASIRGGSNTEAFF. The CDR3 DNA reads TGTGCCAGCATACGTGGCGGGTCTAATACTGAAGCTTTCTTT.

The rearrangement joins TRBV27 to TRBJ1-5; D is ambiguous. CDR1 MNHEY and CDR2 SMNVEV come from the germline V gene (reference sequence). V was trimmed by 5 bases and J by 10 bases, leaving 18 bases between them. The CDR3 extends over 14 amino acids. CDR3 nucleotides: TGTGCCAGCAGTCCCCGGTTGGAACAGAGTCCCCAGCATTTT. Residues: CASSPRLEQSPQHF.

This clonotype appeared many times. J is TRBJ2-3 and V is TRBV20-1; D may be TRBD2 (5 bases). The ends were cut back, 6 bases at V and 0 bases at J, with 13 bases in the middle. Germline loops: CDR1 DFQATT, CDR2 SNEGSKA (reference sequence). The CDR3 loop spans 14 amino acids. In nucleotides, the CDR3 is TGCAGTGCCTTGGAGGTTCGTAGCACAGATACGCAGTATTTT. Amino acids: CSALEVRSTDTQYF.

V and J are TRBV29-1 and TRBJ2-7, with 10 bases fitting TRBD1. This CDR3 has 14 residues. V trimming: 0 bases; J trimming: 3 bases; junction bases outside the gene matches: 2. Germline lookup yields CDR1 SQVTM and CDR2 ANQGSEA. The DNA of the CDR3 is TGCAGCGTTGAAGAAGGGACAGGGGTCTACGAGCAGTACTTC. Encoded protein: CSVEEGTGVYEQYF.

This clonotype has a handful of counts. The gene calls are TRBV7-2 and TRBJ2-7; a possible D gene is TRBD1 (6 bases). Trimming shortened V by 5 bases and J by 3 bases, and 29 bases separated the two germline ends. Germline assignment: CDR1 SGHTA and CDR2 FQGNSA. The CDR3 sequence is 19 residues long. CDR3 DNA: TGTGCCAGCAGCATCCGGGACACAGGGTCGTCGGCGGTAAGCTACGAGCAGTACTTC. Translated, it gives CASSIRDTGSSAVSYEQYF.

The chain's CDR3 is CSVAMGAENYGYTF. DNA for the CDR3: TGCAGCGTTGCTATGGGGGCAGAGAACTATGGCTACACCTTC. The chain has TRBV29-1 and TRBJ1-2, with a weak D call TRBD1 (6 bases). With 4 bases removed from V and 2 bases from J, the gap between germline ends came to 14 bases. The CDR3 has 14 residues. CDR1 SQVTM and CDR2 ANQGSEA come from the germline V gene. The full variable domain, with the rest looked up from reference TRBV29-1 and TRBJ1-2, is SAVISQKPSRDICQRGTSLTIQCQVDSQVTMMFWYRQQPGQSLTLIATANQGSEATYESGFVIDKFPISRPNLTFSTLTVSNMSPEDSSIYLCSVAMGAENYGYTFGSGTRLTVV.

CDR3 DNA sequence: TGCAGTGCTAGAGAGGGGTTCTCAGATACGCAGTATTTT. Translating it yields CSAREGFSDTQYF. V and J are TRBV20-1 and TRBJ2-3; D uncertain. The germline CDR1 and CDR2 sequences are DFQATT and SNEGSKA (reference sequence). The CDR3 spans 13 residues. Trimming removed 0 bases from V and 4 bases from J, with 8 bases in between.

The chain is built from TRBV7-3 and TRBJ2-1, with TRBD1 matching 7 bases. This CDR3 comprises 18 residues. Germline CDR1 SGHTA, CDR2 FQGTGA. With V trimmed by 5 bases and J by 0 bases, 13 bases remained unmatched. The CDR3 nucleotides are TGTGCCAGCAGCAGACTCTTAGCAGGGGGTTCCTCCTACAATGAGCAGTTCTTC. This gives the protein CASSRLLAGGSSYNEQFF.

The gene calls are TRBV29-1 and TRBJ2-4; 7 bases match TRBD1. The DNA end favors TRBJ2-7, so the J call may be wrong. CDR1 is SQVTM, CDR2 ANQGSEA, per germline. The CDR3 contains 14 residues. The CDR3 region is CSVRTETGTHEQYF. The CDR3 DNA reads as TGCAGCGTTCGTACCGAGACAGGGACCCACGAGCAGTACTTC.

On this clonotype: This could be a read error, since a much larger clone is one nucleotide away. CDR3 residues: CASSHRNKGHYEQYF. DNA of the CDR3: TGTGCCAGCAGCCACCGGAACAAGGGGCATTACGAGCAGTACTTC. V is TRBV7-9 and J is TRBJ2-5; a possible D gene is TRBD1 (5 bases). The J call may not be correct, given that the DNA end is closer to TRBJ2-7. This CDR3 contains 15 residues. Germline CDR1 and CDR2: SEHNR and FQNEAQ (reference sequence).

The CDR3 spells CASTDGGRVGEQYF. Here the CDR3 DNA reads TGTGCCAGCACCGACGGGGGGAGAGTTGGTGAGCAGTACTTC. The chain combines TRBV6-2 or TRBV6-3 with TRBJ2-4; 7 nucleotides line up with TRBD2. The V segment lost 7 bases and the J segment 13 bases; nucleotides outside the gene matches: 16. This CDR3 spans 14 amino acids. In germline, CDR1 is MNHEY, CDR2 SVGEGT.

The chain is built from TRBV6-2 or TRBV6-3 and TRBJ2-3; TRBD2 aligns across 10 bases. Trimming at V came to 6 bases and at J to 6 bases, leaving 6 bases not matched to a gene. Germline V gene lookup returns CDR1 MNHEY and CDR2 SVGEGT. There are 14 residues in the CDR3. The chain's CDR3 is CASSYGTSADTQYF. The CDR3 bases are TGTGCCAGCAGCTACGGGACTAGCGCTGATACGCAGTATTTT.

The chain employs TRBV28 and TRBJ2-7, with 8 bases aligning to TRBD2. J gave up 2 bases and V 2 bases, and 14 bases lay outside the gene matches. The germline gives CDR1 MDHEN, CDR2 SYDVKM. The CDR3 contains 18 residues. The CDR3 bases are TGTGCCAGCAGTTTAGTCTCAACACCGGGACTAGGGGCCTACGAGCAGTACTTC. Amino acids: CASSLVSTPGLGAYEQYF. Using reference TRBV28 and TRBJ2-7 for the parts outside the CDR3, the full variable domain is DVKVTQSSRYLVKRTGEKVFLECVQDMDHENMFWYRQDPGLGLRLIYFSYDVKMKEKGDIPEGYSVSREKKERFSLILESASTNQTSMYLCASSLVSTPGLGAYEQYFGPGTRLTVT.

The chain links TRBV28 to TRBJ1-1; 8 positions match TRBD1. Trimming at V came to 6 bases and at J to 11 bases, leaving 11 bases not matched to a gene. Per the germline V gene, CDR1 is MDHEN and CDR2 is SYDVKM. The CDR3 sequence is 13 residues long. The CDR3: CASRGTTGGRAFF. The DNA of the CDR3 is TGTGCCAGCAGGGGAACCACAGGGGGTAGGGCTTTCTTT.

This clonotype was seen repeatedly, ten times or more. A much larger clone differs by one base, so this may be a read error. The DNA of the CDR3 is TGTGCCAGCAGCCCCCTTGAGGGGGCTAACCACAATGAGCAGTACTTC. Its translation: CASSPLEGANHNEQYF. The rearrangement uses TRBV6-6 and TRBJ2-5; 7 nucleotides match TRBD1. Germline V gives CDR1 MNHNY, CDR2 SVGAGI (reference sequence). The CDR3 contains 16 residues. The trim removed 6 bases at V and 11 bases at J, leaving 21 bases unmatched.

The chain recombines TRBV2 with TRBJ2-3; the D gene is possibly TRBD1 (5 bases). V was trimmed by 8 bases and J by 5 bases, leaving 14 bases between them. CDR1 and CDR2 from the germline V gene are SNHLY and FYNNEI. The CDR3 is made up of 13 amino acids. CDR3 amino acids: CASRAGKKDTQYF. Written as DNA, the CDR3 is TGTGCCAGCCGGGCAGGGAAAAAAGATACGCAGTATTTT.